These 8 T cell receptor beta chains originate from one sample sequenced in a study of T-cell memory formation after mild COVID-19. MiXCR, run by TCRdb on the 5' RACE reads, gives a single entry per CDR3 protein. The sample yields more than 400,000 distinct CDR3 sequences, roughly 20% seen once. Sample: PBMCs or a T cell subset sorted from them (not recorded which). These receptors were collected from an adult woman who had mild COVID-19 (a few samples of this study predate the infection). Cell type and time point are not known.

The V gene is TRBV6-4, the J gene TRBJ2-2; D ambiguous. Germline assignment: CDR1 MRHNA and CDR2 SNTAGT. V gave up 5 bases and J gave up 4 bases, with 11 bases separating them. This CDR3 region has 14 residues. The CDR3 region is CASSRVLGTGELFF. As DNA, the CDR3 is TGTGCCAGCAGTAGAGTGCTCGGCACCGGGGAGCTGTTTTTT.

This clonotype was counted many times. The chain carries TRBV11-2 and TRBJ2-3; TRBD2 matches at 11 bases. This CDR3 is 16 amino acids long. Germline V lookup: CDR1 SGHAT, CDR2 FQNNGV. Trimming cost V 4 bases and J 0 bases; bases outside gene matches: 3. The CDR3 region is CASSSWTSGSTDTQYF. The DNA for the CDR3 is TGTGCCAGCAGCTCCTGGACTAGCGGGAGCACAGATACGCAGTATTTT.

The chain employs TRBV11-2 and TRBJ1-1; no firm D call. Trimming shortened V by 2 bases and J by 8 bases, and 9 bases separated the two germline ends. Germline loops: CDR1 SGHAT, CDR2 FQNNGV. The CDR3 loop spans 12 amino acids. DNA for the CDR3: TGTGCCAGCAGCTTACGAGGGAAGGAAGCTTTCTTT. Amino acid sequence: CASSLRGKEAFF.

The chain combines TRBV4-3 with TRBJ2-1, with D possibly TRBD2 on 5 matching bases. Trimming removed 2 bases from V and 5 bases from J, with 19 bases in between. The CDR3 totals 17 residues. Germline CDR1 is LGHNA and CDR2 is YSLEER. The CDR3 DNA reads TGCGCCAGCAGCCAATTCCTCGACCTAGCCCACGACAATGAGCAGTTCTTC. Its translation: CASSQFLDLAHDNEQFF.

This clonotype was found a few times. CDR3 nucleotides: TGTGCCAGCACCCGAACGGAGTGGGCAGGCTACGAGCAGTACTTC. It is translated as CASTRTEWAGYEQYF. The chain employs TRBV9 and TRBJ2-7; D is uncertain. The CDR3 spans 15 residues. Germline V gene data show CDR1 as SGDLS and CDR2 as YYNGEE. The germline V and J ends were trimmed by 6 bases and 3 bases, with 19 bases remaining between them.

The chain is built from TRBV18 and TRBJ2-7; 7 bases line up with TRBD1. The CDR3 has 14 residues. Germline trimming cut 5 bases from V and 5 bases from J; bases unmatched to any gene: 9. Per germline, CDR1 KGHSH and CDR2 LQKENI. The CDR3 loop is CASSVNQQGNEQYF. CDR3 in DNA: TGTGCCAGCTCAGTTAACCAACAGGGGAACGAGCAGTACTTC.

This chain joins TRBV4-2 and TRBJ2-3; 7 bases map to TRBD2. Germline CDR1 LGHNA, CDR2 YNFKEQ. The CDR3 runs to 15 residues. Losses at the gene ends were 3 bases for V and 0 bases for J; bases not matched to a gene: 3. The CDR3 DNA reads TGTGCCAGCAGCCACAGCGGGGTTAGCACAGATACGCAGTATTTT. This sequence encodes CASSHSGVSTDTQYF.

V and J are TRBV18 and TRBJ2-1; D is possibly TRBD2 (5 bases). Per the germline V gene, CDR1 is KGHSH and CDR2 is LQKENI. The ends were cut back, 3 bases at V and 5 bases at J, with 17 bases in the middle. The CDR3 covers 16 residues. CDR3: CASSPSKRAWDNEQFF. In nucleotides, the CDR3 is TGTGCCAGCTCACCGTCTAAGAGGGCCTGGGACAATGAGCAGTTCTTC.